This T cell receptor (beta chain) was recorded in a study of beta chain features in type 1 diabetes. The study's findings and limits: Shorter TCRB CDR3s, moderately but significantly so, marked every one of the four CD4+ subsets in Type 1 diabetes patients. Reduced insertions and increased deletions marked VDJ junctions in type 1 diabetes patients.

This clone has a handful of counts. The target antigen is unknown. The CDR3 runs to 14 residues. In germline, CDR1 is MNHEY, CDR2 SVGAGI. Trimming took 2 bases from V and 8 from J, leaving 13 bases between them. cDNA synthesis used the whole RNA isolate, giving expressed TCRB sequences. TCRdb keeps only in-frame clones here, not all; method: immunoSEQ multiplex PCR. Altogether 100,000 to 150,000 clones are present, 7% to 10% being singletons, with the ten largest covering approximately 0.7%. The TCR sequence derives from a man aged 25 to 40 with type 1 diabetes. The V and J genes are TRBV6-5 and TRBJ1-5, with no clear D. Sequenced input: central memory CD4+ T cells from blood. This CDR3 is CASSYLPLREPQHF. CDR3 DNA: TGTGCCAGCAGTTACCTACCTTTGCGGGAGCCCCAGCATTTT.